The 17 T cell receptor beta chains reported below all come from one sample, sequenced in a study of type 1 regulatory T cells. From the reads, TCRdb called clonotypes with MiXCR, one entry per CDR3 protein. The sample yields some 15,000 distinct CDR3 sequences, roughly 13% seen once. No antigen has been assigned to these receptors. Source material: cultured T cells, either the whole culture or a sorted T cell fraction (not recorded which). The receptors stem from a human donor in good health.

In its sample, this clonotype was seen many times. The rearrangement links TRBV12-3 or TRBV12-4 to TRBJ1-2, with D possibly matching TRBD1 (5 bases). V was clipped by 6 bases and J by 8 bases, with 16 bases between them. CDR3 length equals 13 residues. CDR3 nucleotide sequence: TGTGCCAGCAGCCAGGGTCGGGTCAGGGGCTACACCTTC. This translates into CASSQGRVRGYTF.

The chain has TRBV4-3 and TRBJ2-7, with 10 bases matching TRBD1. V dropped 4 bases and J dropped 6; count of bases not matched to a gene: 3. CDR3 length: 13 residues. Germline lookup yields CDR1 LGHNA and CDR2 YSLEER. CDR3 residues: CASSRQGASEQYF. CDR3 nucleotides: TGCGCCAGCAGCCGACAGGGGGCTAGCGAGCAGTACTTC.

This clonotype has a count of ten or more. The V gene is TRBV28, the J gene TRBJ1-2, with 8 positions matching TRBD1. Per the germline V gene, CDR1 is MDHEN and CDR2 is SYDVKM. With 8 bases clipped from V and 10 bases from J, the junction kept 6 bases outside the gene matches. The CDR3 extends over 11 amino acids. This CDR3 is CASWTGLDYTF. CDR3 in DNA: TGTGCCAGCTGGACAGGGTTGGACTACACCTTC.

This clonotype occurred many times. The V and J genes are TRBV20-1 and TRBJ2-5, with D unresolved. Trimming left V 4 bases short and J 4 bases short, with 10 bases between. Germline assignment: CDR1 DFQATT and CDR2 SNEGSKA (reference sequence). The CDR3 covers 12 residues. The CDR3 protein is CSATVSRETQYF. CDR3 in DNA: TGCAGTGCTACGGTTAGCCGAGAGACCCAGTACTTC.

Remarks on this clonotype: This sequence may be a read error, since a much larger clone differs from it by one base. The chain has TRBV9 and TRBJ2-2; the D is unclear. The CDR3 spans 16 residues. Germline assignment: CDR1 SGDLS and CDR2 YYNGEE. The CDR3 sequence: CACSVDGRPNTGELFF. The CDR3 DNA reads TGTGCCTGCAGCGTAGATGGCCGCCCGAACACCGGGGAGCTGTTTTTT.

This clonotype showed up many times. V gene TRBV5-1 combines with J gene TRBJ2-7; TRBD2 is a possible D gene (7 bases). The CDR3 loop spans 16 amino acids. Trimming shortened V by 3 bases and J by 7 bases, and 23 bases separated the two germline ends. CDR1 and CDR2 from the germline V gene are SGHRS and YFSETQ. CDR3 sequence: CASSSGGLGGILEQYF. DNA for the CDR3: TGCGCCAGCAGCTCGGGAGGACTAGGGGGGATACTGGAGCAGTACTTC.

The chain employs TRBV7-3 and TRBJ2-3, with D unresolved. Germline lookup yields CDR1 SGHTA and CDR2 FQGTGA. V was cut by 0 bases and J by 6 bases, with 10 bases left in between. The CDR3 loop spans 14 amino acids. The chain's CDR3 is CASSLTLTEDTQYF. The CDR3, as DNA: TGTGCCAGCAGCTTAACACTGACCGAGGATACGCAGTATTTT.

The V and J genes are TRBV5-1 and TRBJ2-1, with TRBD1 matching over 11 bases. The CDR3 contains 15 residues. Germline V gene lookup returns CDR1 SGHRS and CDR2 YFSETQ. With V trimmed by 4 bases and J by 8 bases, 8 bases remained unmatched. CDR3 residues: CASSRGDRGIHEQFF. CDR3 nucleotide sequence: TGCGCCAGCAGCCGAGGGGACAGGGGGATCCATGAGCAGTTCTTC.

This clonotype was seen repeatedly, ten times or more. The chain couples TRBV7-9 to TRBJ1-1, with 8 bases lining up with TRBD1. The CDR3 is 14 residues long. Trimming removed 3 bases from V and 4 bases from J; junction bases left unmatched: 4. Germline-derived CDR1 and CDR2 are SEHNR and FQNEAQ (reference sequence). The CDR3 loop is CASSFGQGGTEAFF. The DNA of the CDR3 is TGTGCCAGCAGCTTCGGACAGGGCGGCACTGAAGCTTTCTTT.

This clonotype was detected a few times. V gene TRBV28 combines with J gene TRBJ1-2; D unresolved. CDR1 is MDHEN, CDR2 SYDVKM, per germline. There are 16 residues in the CDR3. Trimming took off 3 bases at V and 1 base at J, with 15 bases between the two ends. CDR3 sequence (DNA): TGTGCCAGCAGTTTGGCCCCACCGTCGATTAACTATGGCTACACCTTC. It encodes CASSLAPPSINYGYTF.

This clonotype was counted at least ten times. The V gene is TRBV6-1, the J gene TRBJ2-5, with 8 bases aligning to TRBD2. The CDR3 runs to 15 residues. Germline CDR1 reads MNHNS; CDR2 reads SASEGT. With 2 bases clipped from V and 5 bases from J, the junction kept 7 bases outside the gene matches. The CDR3 bases are TGTGCCAGCAGTGAAACTGGACTAGCTTTCGAGACCCAGTACTTC. Amino acid sequence: CASSETGLAFETQYF.

This clonotype was counted many times. V is TRBV2 and J is TRBJ1-4; D not resolved. CDR3 size: 13 residues. Trimming stripped 7 bases from V and 2 bases from J, with 8 bases between. The V gene's germline CDR1 is SNHLY and CDR2 FYNNEI. The CDR3 reads CASNSYTNEKLFF. The CDR3 nucleotides are TGTGCCAGCAACAGTTATACTAATGAAAAACTGTTTTTT.

The sample holds many counts of this clonotype. The chain couples TRBV27 to TRBJ2-3; D remains unclear. Between the trimmed V and J ends, which lost 0 bases and 2 bases, there was a span of 9 bases. Germline V CDR1 and CDR2: MNHEY, SMNVEV (reference sequence). The CDR3 covers 15 residues. The CDR3 region is CASSLSRFPTDTQYF. The CDR3 DNA reads as TGTGCCAGCAGTTTATCGAGATTCCCCACAGATACGCAGTATTTT.

This clonotype has more than one count but fewer than ten. The V and J genes are TRBV10-3 and TRBJ2-5; D is tentatively TRBD1 or TRBD2 (5 bases each). V dropped 9 bases and J dropped 5 bases, with 16 bases sitting between them. CDR1 is ENHRY, CDR2 SYGVKD, per germline. CDR3 length: 13 residues. The CDR3 is CAISGAARETQYF. CDR3 in DNA: TGTGCCATTTCCGGGGCCGCCAGGGAGACCCAGTACTTC.

The chain carries TRBV5-1 and TRBJ1-1; D possibly corresponds to TRBD1 (6 bases). Germline loops: CDR1 SGHRS, CDR2 YFSETQ. The CDR3 sequence is 14 residues long. Trimming left V 0 bases short and J 7 bases short, with 13 bases between. The CDR3 sequence: CASSLGGRLNEAFF. CDR3 nucleotide sequence: TGCGCCAGCAGCTTGGGGGGGCGGTTGAATGAAGCTTTCTTT.

This clonotype was counted at least ten times. The genes are TRBV20-1 and TRBJ2-1; 9 bases fit TRBD2. Unmatched junction bases numbered 4, after V lost 5 bases and J lost 8 bases. CDR3 length: 12 residues. From germline, CDR1 is DFQATT and CDR2 SNEGSKA (reference sequence). CDR3 sequence: CSAPVAGDEQFF. CDR3 DNA sequence: TGCAGTGCTCCTGTAGCGGGAGATGAGCAGTTCTTC.

The chain links TRBV20-1 to TRBJ2-7; TRBD2 matches 8 bases. The CDR3 has 15 amino acids. Germline V gives CDR1 DFQATT, CDR2 SNEGSKA (reference sequence). The V and J ends lost 2 bases and 4 bases, in that order; junction bases with no gene match: 10. CDR3 region: CSARRGAGGLYEQYF. The DNA of the CDR3 is TGCAGTGCTAGACGAGGCGCGGGAGGCCTTTACGAGCAGTACTTC.